These 10 T cell receptor beta chains were sequenced from one sample in a study of T cells expressing NK-cell markers. Following a re-call of the 5' RACE reads, TCRdb has one entry per CDR3 protein and lacks DNA. Its clone listing holds over 200,000 distinct CDR3 sequences. Sequenced material: blood T cells: a sorted CD56 or NKG2C T cell subset, CD4+ or CD8+ T cells, or bulk PBMC T cells (not recorded which). Receptors originate from a man aged 18-30 years in good health.

This rearrangement joins TRBV11-2 to TRBJ2-1. This CDR3 is 14 amino acids long. CDR1 and CDR2 from the germline V gene are SGHAT and FQNNGV. CDR3 residues: CASSLGMDYNEQFF.

The chain carries TRBV5-4 and TRBJ2-3; the TCRdb call, TRBD1, lacks DNA for checking. The CDR3 runs 16 residues. Germline loops: CDR1 SGHNT, CDR2 YYREEE (reference sequence). Here the CDR3 reads CASSQQGSHSTDTQYF.

V and J are TRBV11-2 and TRBJ1-4; the D call from TCRdb, TRBD1, cannot be confirmed without DNA. The CDR3 has 17 residues. CDR1 is SGHAT, CDR2 FQNNGV, per germline. CDR3 protein: CASSRVQGANPYEKLFF. Filled out from reference TRBV11-2 and TRBJ1-4, the complete variable domain reads EAGVAQSPRYKIIEKRQSVAFWCNPISGHATLYWYQQILGQGPKLLIQFQNNGVVDDSQLPKDRFSAERLKGVDSTLKIQPAKLEDSAVYLCASSRVQGANPYEKLFFGSGTQLSVL.

The genes are TRBV6-1 and TRBJ2-1; there is no DNA to check the TCRdb D call of TRBD2. The CDR3 consists of 17 residues. Germline CDR1 is MNHNS and CDR2 is SASEGT. This CDR3 is CASSEPNTSGHYNEQFF.

The chain is built from TRBV10-2 and TRBJ2-5; without DNA, the TCRdb call of TRBD2 cannot be checked. Germline values: CDR1 WSHSY, CDR2 SAAADI. This CDR3 is built from 21 residues. Here the CDR3 reads CASSESPLAGKLEGPQETQYF.

The V gene is TRBV15, the J gene TRBJ2-7; the TCRdb D gene call, TRBD1, has no DNA to confirm it. Germline V gene data show CDR1 as LNHNV and CDR2 as YYDKDF (reference sequence). The CDR3 extends over 15 amino acids. This CDR3 reads CATSRDPGQGYEQYF.

The genes are TRBV27 and TRBJ1-6; TCRdb lists TRBD1, though no DNA is available to test this call. The CDR3 is 17 residues long. Germline V gives CDR1 MNHEY, CDR2 SMNVEV (reference sequence). Here the CDR3 reads CASSPFDLPGDNSPLHF.

J is TRBJ2-3 and V is TRBV18; TCRdb names TRBD1, which stays unverified in the absence of DNA. There are 15 residues in the CDR3. Per the germline V gene, CDR1 is KGHSH and CDR2 is LQKENI. The CDR3 here is CASSPRAGGTDTQYF.

The rearrangement uses TRBV7-9 and TRBJ1-2; without DNA, the TCRdb call of TRBD1 cannot be checked. CDR3 length: 15 amino acids. Germline V CDR1 and CDR2: SEHNR, FQNEAQ (reference sequence). The CDR3: CASSFWDRGIGGYTF.

The chain employs TRBV12-3 or TRBV12-4 and TRBJ2-3. The CDR3 extends over 15 amino acids. CDR3 region: CASSFNGLYTDTQYF.